Listed here is a single TCR beta chain. Assay used: immunoSEQ multiplex PCR; TCRdb lists only in-frame clones, some missing. The sample holds about 94,000 clones, roughly 80% seen once. This sample was included in a study of blood T cell repertoires in COVID-19. Germline loops: CDR1 KGHSH, CDR2 LQKENI. The CDR3 runs 15 residues. The V and J ends lost 2 bases and 2 bases, in that order; junction bases with no gene match: 3. The sequence derives from a human donor in a cohort sampled during active COVID-19. V is TRBV18 and J is TRBJ2-7; TRBD2 matches 10 bases. The sequencing input was peripheral blood. The CDR3 bases are TGTGCCAGCTCACCATATAGCGGGAGGACCTACGAGCAGTACTTC. It specifies CASSPYSGRTYEQYF.